Listed below are T cell receptor beta chains from one sample, sequenced in a study of blood T cell repertoires in COVID-19. Here immunoSEQ multiplex PCR was the method, and the copy in TCRdb shows in-frame clones only, minus some. The top ten clones hold 7.4% of a sample with tens of thousands of clones, approximately 86% of them seen once. The material sequenced was peripheral blood. These receptors were obtained from a human donor with active COVID-19. The donor label of this sample is uncertain. CDR3s include the opening cysteine and the closing phenylalanine or tryptophan. Fields, in order: CDR3 DNA, CDR3 protein, clone size, D gene, V gene, J gene. The D gene is left open where the match is weak. Only some rows state a clone size, as once, few, many or a class for expanded clones.

TGTGCCAGCAGCTTGGCCGGGTCGGTAAGCTCCTACAATGAGCAGTTCTTC	CASSLAGSVSSYNEQFF	.	.	TRBV5-6	TRBJ2-1
TGTGCCAGCAAGGCCGGACTAGCGATCGAGCAGTACTTC	CASKAGLAIEQYF	few	TRBD2	TRBV7-9	TRBJ2-7
TGTGCCAGCAGTGGGCGGACAGGTCGTGCTTTCTTT	CASSGRTGRAFF	once	TRBD1	TRBV6-4	TRBJ1-1
TGCGCCAGCAGCGGAGACGGGCGGGTTAATGAAAAACTGTTTTTT	CASSGDGRVNEKLFF	.	.	TRBV5-1	TRBJ1-4
TGTGCCAGCAGCCAAGGTGGCCTAGCGGGAGGGAGGGCAGATACGCAGTATTTT	CASSQGGLAGGRADTQYF	.	TRBD2	TRBV3-1/TRBV3-2	TRBJ2-3
TGTGCCAGCAGCGTCCGGACATCCCCTCAAGAGACCCAGTACTTC	CASSVRTSPQETQYF	few	.	TRBV7-6	TRBJ2-5
TGCGCCAGCAGCTTGGGAGCGGGGGGGCCACACGAGCAGTACTTC	CASSLGAGGPHEQYF	.	TRBD2	TRBV5-1	TRBJ2-7
TGTGCCAGCAGCCATAACAGGGGGGACACTGAAGCTTTCTTT	CASSHNRGDTEAFF	.	TRBD1	TRBV3-1/TRBV3-2	TRBJ1-1
TGTGCCAGCAGTATTGGACAGCCGCCTAACCCCCAGCATTTT	CASSIGQPPNPQHF	.	.	TRBV27	TRBJ1-5
TGTGCCAGCAGCGCCACCTTTCAGGGCTATGGCTACACCTTC	CASSATFQGYGYTF	few	.	TRBV6-5	TRBJ1-2
TGCAGCGTAGGGGGACAGCACTATGGCTACACCTTC	CSVGGQHYGYTF	.	TRBD1	TRBV29-1	TRBJ1-2
TGTGCCAGCAGCCTGAGGATTGGTGTTGCCTACTCCTACGAGCAGTACTTC	CASSLRIGVAYSYEQYF	.	.	TRBV11-3	TRBJ2-7
TGCGCCAGCGGTCCGAAACCAGCGGAGAACACCGGGGAGCTGTTTTTT	CASGPKPAENTGELFF	.	.	TRBV4-1	TRBJ2-2
TGTGCCAGCAGTTCTACCCAGACCCAGTACTTC	CASSSTQTQYF	.	.	TRBV12-3/TRBV12-4	TRBJ2-5
TGTGCCAGCAGCGTCACAGGGAGCATATCCACTAATGAAAAACTGTTTTTT	CASSVTGSISTNEKLFF	.	.	TRBV11-2	TRBJ1-4
TGTGCCAGCTCACCAAAAGGGGACACTGAAGCTTTCTTT	CASSPKGDTEAFF	once	.	TRBV18	TRBJ1-1
TGTGTCACCAGACAGAACTATGGCTACACCTTC	CVTRQNYGYTF	.	.	TRBV28	TRBJ1-2
TGTGCCAGCAACTTGAACACTGAAGCTTTCTTT	CASNLNTEAFF	.	.	TRBV28	TRBJ1-1
TGTGCCAGCAGTCCCCCAGCGGGCTCTGGAAACACCATATATTTT	CASSPPAGSGNTIYF	.	.	TRBV6-5	TRBJ1-3
TGTGCCAGCTCACAGGGGGCATCTAACTATGGCTACACCTTC	CASSQGASNYGYTF	.	TRBD1	TRBV18	TRBJ1-2
TGTGCCAGCAGCTCACCCCGGGGCGAGCAGTACTTC	CASSSPRGEQYF	.	.	TRBV5-6	TRBJ2-7
TGTGCCAGCAGCCAAGAGGGGACAGGGTTAGCCAAAAACATTCAGTACTTC	CASSQEGTGLAKNIQYF	.	TRBD1	TRBV4-2	TRBJ2-4
TGTGCCTGGACAGACAGGGGCGGTCAGCCCCAGCATTTT	CAWTDRGGQPQHF	once	TRBD1	TRBV30	TRBJ1-5
TGTGCCATCAGTGAGTCGGCCGGCGAGAGGCAGCCCCAGCATTTT	CAISESAGERQPQHF	.	.	TRBV10-3	TRBJ1-5
TGTGCCAGTAGTATAGGGGGACTGACTAATGAAAAACTGTTTTTT	CASSIGGLTNEKLFF	.	.	TRBV19	TRBJ1-4
TGTGCCAGCGGGCGGACAGGAATAGGTCAGCCCCAGCATTTT	CASGRTGIGQPQHF	few	TRBD1	TRBV3-1/TRBV3-2	TRBJ1-5
TGTGCCAGTAGTATAGATCAGGTTAGCAATCAGCCCCAGCATTTT	CASSIDQVSNQPQHF	few	.	TRBV19	TRBJ1-5
TGTGCCAGCAGTTTGGCCGTCGTAAATGGAAACACCATATATTTT	CASSLAVVNGNTIYF	.	.	TRBV28	TRBJ1-3
TGTGCCAGCAGCCCCAGGGGGGATGGCTACACCTTC	CASSPRGDGYTF	once	TRBD1	TRBV3-1/TRBV3-2	TRBJ1-2
TGCGCCAGCAGTGAGTCGAAATCAGGCGTTTTCTGGTCCTACGAGCAGTACTTC	CASSESKSGVFWSYEQYF	.	.	TRBV10-1	TRBJ2-7
TGTGCCAGCAGCTTTGGATACGGGGGGGCAAATGAGCAGTTCTTC	CASSFGYGGANEQFF	.	TRBD2	TRBV7-8	TRBJ2-1
TGCAGTGCTAGGGCGGACTATGGCTACACCTTC	CSARADYGYTF	few	.	TRBV20-1	TRBJ1-2
TGCGCCAGCAGTACCGGGACTTGGAACACTGAAGCTTTCTTT	CASSTGTWNTEAFF	few	.	TRBV5-1	TRBJ1-1
TGTGCCAGCAGAAGGACTAGCGGGGGGAACTACAATGAGCAGTTCTTC	CASRRTSGGNYNEQFF	.	TRBD2	TRBV13	TRBJ2-1
TGCGCCAGCAGTCCACAGGGGGCTGGCTACGAGCAGTACTTC	CASSPQGAGYEQYF	.	TRBD1	TRBV5-1	TRBJ2-7
TGTGCCTGGAGTCCACTCCAGGGCAATCAGCCCCAGCATTTT	CAWSPLQGNQPQHF	.	.	TRBV30	TRBJ1-5
TGTGCCAGCAGTCGACTAGCGGGACGGGAAGATACGCAGTATTTT	CASSRLAGREDTQYF	.	TRBD2	TRBV6-5	TRBJ2-3